A single TCR beta chain is shown here with its context. The data stem from a study of blood T cell repertoires in COVID-19. Across the whole study: There were acute and convalescent COVID-19 samples, and they came from the United States, Italy and Spain. Nucleic acid was either cDNA or gDNA, and it came from T cells, B-cell-depleted T cells, or PBMCs.

V lost 5 bases, J lost 7 bases, and 9 bases lay in between. The length of the CDR3 is 11 residues. Produced via immunoSEQ multiplex PCR; TCRdb's table is partial and in-frame only. The data contain 130,000 to 150,000 clones, approximately 80% of them singletons. The rearrangement links TRBV12-3 or TRBV12-4 to TRBJ2-7, with D possibly TRBD2 on 5 matching bases. The source is a woman aged 55-69 years with acute or convalescent COVID-19. The sequenced sample was peripheral blood. Here the CDR3 DNA reads TGTGCCAGCAGTCGGGGATCTGAGCAGTACTTC. It yields the protein CASSRGSEQYF.